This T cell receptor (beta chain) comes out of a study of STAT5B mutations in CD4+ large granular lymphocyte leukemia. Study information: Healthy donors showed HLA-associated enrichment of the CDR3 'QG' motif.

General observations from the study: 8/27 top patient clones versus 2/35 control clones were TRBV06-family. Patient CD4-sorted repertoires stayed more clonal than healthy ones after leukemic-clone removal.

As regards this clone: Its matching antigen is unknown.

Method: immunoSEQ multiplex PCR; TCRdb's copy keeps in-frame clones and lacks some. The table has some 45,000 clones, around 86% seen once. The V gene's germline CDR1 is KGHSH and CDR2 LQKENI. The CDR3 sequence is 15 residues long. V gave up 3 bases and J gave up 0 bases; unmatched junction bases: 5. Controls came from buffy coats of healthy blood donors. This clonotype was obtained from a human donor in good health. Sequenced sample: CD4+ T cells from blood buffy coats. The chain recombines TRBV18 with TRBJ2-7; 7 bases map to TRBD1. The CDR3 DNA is TGTGCCAGCTCACCTACTGGGGACAGCTCCTACGAGCAGTACTTC. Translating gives CASSPTGDSSYEQYF.